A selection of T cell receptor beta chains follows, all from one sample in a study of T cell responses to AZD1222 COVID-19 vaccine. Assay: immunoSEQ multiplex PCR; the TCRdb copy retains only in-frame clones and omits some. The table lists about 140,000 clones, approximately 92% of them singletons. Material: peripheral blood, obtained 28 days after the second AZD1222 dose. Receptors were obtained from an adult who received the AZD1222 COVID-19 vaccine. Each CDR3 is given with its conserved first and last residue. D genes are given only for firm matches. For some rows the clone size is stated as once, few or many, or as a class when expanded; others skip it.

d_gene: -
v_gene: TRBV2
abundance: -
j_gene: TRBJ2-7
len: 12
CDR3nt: TGTGCCAGCAGGTTACAGGGCTACGAGCAGTACTTC
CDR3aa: CASRLQGYEQYF

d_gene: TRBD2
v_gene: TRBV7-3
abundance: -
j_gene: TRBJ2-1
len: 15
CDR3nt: TGTGCCAGCAGCATCCTCGGGGGGGCTTATAGTGAGCAGTTCTTC
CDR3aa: CASSILGGAYSEQFF

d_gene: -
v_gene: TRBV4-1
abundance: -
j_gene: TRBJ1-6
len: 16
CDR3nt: TGCGCCAGCAGCCAAGACAGGGTCACCTATAATTCACCCCTCCACTTT
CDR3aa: CASSQDRVTYNSPLHF

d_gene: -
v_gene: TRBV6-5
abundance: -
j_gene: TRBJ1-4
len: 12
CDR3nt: TGTGCCAGCGTCGGTCTTGGGGAAAGACTGTTTTTT
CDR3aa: CASVGLGERLFF

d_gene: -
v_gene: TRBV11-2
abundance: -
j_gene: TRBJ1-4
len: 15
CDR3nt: TGTGCCAGCAGCTTAGAGCGGGGGCGGAATGAAAAACTGTTTTTT
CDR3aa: CASSLERGRNEKLFF

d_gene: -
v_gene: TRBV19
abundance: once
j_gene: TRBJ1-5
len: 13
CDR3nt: TGTGCCACTGACAGTCAACCGAATCAGCCCCAGCATTTT
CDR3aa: CATDSQPNQPQHF

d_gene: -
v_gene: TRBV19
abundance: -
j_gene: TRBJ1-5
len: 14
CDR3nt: TGTGCCAGTACCCCGGGAGGGGGTGGTCAGCCCCAGCATTTT
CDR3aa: CASTPGGGGQPQHF

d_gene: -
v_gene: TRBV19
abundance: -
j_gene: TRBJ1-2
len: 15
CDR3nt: TGTGCCGCGACCTGGGGGGGGCCGGGAGACTATGGCTACACCTTC
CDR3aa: CAATWGGPGDYGYTF

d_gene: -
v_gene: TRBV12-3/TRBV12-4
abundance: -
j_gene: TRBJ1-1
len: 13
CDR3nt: TGTGCCAGCAGTTTTATACAGAACACTGAAGCTTTCTTT
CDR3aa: CASSFIQNTEAFF

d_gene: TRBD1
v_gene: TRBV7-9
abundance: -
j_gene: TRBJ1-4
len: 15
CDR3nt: TGTGCCAGCAGCGTAAACAGGGGGACTAATGAAAAACTGTTTTTT
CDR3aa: CASSVNRGTNEKLFF

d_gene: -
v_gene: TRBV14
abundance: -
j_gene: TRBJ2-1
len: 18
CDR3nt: TGTGCCAGCAGCCACCGAAACCAAGGCTGGGCAGGGAGCGATGAGCAGTTCTTC
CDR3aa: CASSHRNQGWAGSDEQFF

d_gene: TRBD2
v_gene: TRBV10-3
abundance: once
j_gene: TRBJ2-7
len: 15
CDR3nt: TGTGCCATCAGTGAGGGGGGGGGACCCTCCTACGAGCAGTACTTC
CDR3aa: CAISEGGGPSYEQYF

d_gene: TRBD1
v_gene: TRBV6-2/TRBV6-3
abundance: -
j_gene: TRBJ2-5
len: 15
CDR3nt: TGTGCCAGCAGCCCTGGACAGGGATCATGGGAGACCCAGTACTTC
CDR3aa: CASSPGQGSWETQYF

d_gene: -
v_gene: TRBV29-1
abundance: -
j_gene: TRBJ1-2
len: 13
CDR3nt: TGCAGCGTTGCGCCTGAGGGTGGCTATGGCTACACCTTC
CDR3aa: CSVAPEGGYGYTF

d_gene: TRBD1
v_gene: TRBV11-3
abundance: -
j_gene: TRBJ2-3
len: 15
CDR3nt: TGTGCCAGCAGCTTAGAAACAGGGGGCACAGATACGCAGTATTTT
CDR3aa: CASSLETGGTDTQYF

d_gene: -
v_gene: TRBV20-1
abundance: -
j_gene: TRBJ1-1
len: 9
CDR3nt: TGCAGTGGATGGCATGAAGCTTTCTTT
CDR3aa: CSGWHEAFF

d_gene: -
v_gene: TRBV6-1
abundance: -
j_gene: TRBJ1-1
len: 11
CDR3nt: TGTGCCAGCAGTGAAAACACTGAAGCTTTCTTT
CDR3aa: CASSENTEAFF

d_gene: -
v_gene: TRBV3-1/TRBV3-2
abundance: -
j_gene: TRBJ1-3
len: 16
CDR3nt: TGTGCCAGCAGCCCGCACGGGGCCCTCTCTGGAAACACCATATATTTT
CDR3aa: CASSPHGALSGNTIYF

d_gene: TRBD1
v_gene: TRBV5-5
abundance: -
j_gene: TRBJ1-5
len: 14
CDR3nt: TGTGCCAGCAGCTCTGGACAGGGTCAAAGGCCCCAGCATTTT
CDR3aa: CASSSGQGQRPQHF

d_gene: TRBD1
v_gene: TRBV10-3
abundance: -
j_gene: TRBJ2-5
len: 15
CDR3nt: TGTGCCATCAGTGAGTCGAAGGGGGCAGGAGAGACCCAGTACTTC
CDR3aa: CAISESKGAGETQYF

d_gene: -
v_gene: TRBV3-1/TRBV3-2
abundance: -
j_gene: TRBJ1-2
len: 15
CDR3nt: TGTGCCAGCAGCCAAAACATAGGGGTAAACTATGGCTACACCTTC
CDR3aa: CASSQNIGVNYGYTF

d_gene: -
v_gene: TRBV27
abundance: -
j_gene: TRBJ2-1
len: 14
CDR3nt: TGTGCCAGCAGTTCCTCGACAGGAGCCAATGAGCAGTTCTTC
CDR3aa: CASSSSTGANEQFF

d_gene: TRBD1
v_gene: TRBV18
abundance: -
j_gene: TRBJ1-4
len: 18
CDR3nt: TGTGCCAGCTCACCCTCGGACAGGGGGAATAGGGCTAATGAAAAACTGTTTTTT
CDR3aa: CASSPSDRGNRANEKLFF

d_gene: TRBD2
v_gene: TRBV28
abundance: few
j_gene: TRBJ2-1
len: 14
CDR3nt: TGTGCCAGCCTCCGGGGGGAGGCATACAATGAGCAGTTCTTC
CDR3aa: CASLRGEAYNEQFF

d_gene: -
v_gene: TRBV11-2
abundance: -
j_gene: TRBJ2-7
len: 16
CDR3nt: TGTGCCAGCAGCTTAGGCGTAGGGCGGGCCGTCTACGAGCAGTACTTC
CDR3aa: CASSLGVGRAVYEQYF

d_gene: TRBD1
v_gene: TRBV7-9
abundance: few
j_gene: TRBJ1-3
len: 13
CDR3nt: TGTGCCAGCAGCCAACAGGACAGGGTAACCATATATTTT
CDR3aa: CASSQQDRVTIYF

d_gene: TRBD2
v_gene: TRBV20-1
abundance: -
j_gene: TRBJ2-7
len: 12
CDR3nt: TGCAGTGCTAGTAGGCGGGAGTACGAGCAGTACTTC
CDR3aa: CSASRREYEQYF

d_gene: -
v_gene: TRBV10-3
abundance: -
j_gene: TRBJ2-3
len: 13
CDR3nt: TGTGCCATCACGGGTTCTAGCACAGATACGCAGTATTTT
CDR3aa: CAITGSSTDTQYF

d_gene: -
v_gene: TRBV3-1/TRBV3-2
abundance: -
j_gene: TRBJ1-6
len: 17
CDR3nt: TGTGCCAGCAGCCAAGGGATCGGGGGGCAAAGGAATTCACCCCTCCACTTT
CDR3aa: CASSQGIGGQRNSPLHF

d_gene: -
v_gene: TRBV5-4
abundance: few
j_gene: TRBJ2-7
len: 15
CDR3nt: TGTGCCAGCAGCTTGTTTCTGACAGTCAGCTACGAGCAGTACTTC
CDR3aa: CASSLFLTVSYEQYF

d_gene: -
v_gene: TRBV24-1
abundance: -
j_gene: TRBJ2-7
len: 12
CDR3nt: TGTGCCACCAGTGCGGGTTCTTACGAGCAGTACTTC
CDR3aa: CATSAGSYEQYF